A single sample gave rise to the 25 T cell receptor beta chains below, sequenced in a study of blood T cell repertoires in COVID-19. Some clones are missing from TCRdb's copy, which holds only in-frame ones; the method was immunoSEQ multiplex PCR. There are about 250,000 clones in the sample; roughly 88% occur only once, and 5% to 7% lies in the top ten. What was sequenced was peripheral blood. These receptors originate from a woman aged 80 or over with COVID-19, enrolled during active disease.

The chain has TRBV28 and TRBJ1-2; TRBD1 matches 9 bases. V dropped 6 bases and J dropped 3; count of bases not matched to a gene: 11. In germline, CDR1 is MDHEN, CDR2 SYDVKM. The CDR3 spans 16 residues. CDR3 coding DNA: TGTGCCAGCAGGGACAGGGGACCCAAACGGGACTATGGCTACACCTTC. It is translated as CASRDRGPKRDYGYTF.

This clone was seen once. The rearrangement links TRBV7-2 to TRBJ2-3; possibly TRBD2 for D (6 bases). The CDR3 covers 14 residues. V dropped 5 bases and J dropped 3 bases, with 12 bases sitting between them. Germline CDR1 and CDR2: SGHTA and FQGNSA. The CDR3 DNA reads TGTGCCAGCAGCAACGGGCGGGGTACAGATACGCAGTATTTT. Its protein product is CASSNGRGTDTQYF.

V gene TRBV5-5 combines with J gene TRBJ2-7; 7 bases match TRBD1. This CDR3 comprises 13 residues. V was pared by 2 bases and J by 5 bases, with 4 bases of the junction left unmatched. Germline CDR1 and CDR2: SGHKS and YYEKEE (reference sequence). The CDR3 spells CASSFLTGDEQYV. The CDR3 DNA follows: TGTGCCAGCAGCTTCCTAACAGGGGACGAGCAGTACGTC.

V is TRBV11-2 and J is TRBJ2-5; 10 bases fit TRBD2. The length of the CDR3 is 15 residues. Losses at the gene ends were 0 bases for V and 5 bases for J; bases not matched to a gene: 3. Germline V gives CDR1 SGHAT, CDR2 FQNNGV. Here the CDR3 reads CASSLEGLARETQYF. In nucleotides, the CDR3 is TGTGCCAGCAGCTTAGAGGGACTAGCGAGGGAGACCCAGTACTTC.

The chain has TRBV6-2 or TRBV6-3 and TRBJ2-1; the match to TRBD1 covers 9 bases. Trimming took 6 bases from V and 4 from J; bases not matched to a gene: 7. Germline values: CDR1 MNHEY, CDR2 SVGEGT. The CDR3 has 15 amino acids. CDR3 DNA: TGTGCCAGCAGCCGCCCCGGGACAGGGTACAATGAGCAGTTCTTC. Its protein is CASSRPGTGYNEQFF.

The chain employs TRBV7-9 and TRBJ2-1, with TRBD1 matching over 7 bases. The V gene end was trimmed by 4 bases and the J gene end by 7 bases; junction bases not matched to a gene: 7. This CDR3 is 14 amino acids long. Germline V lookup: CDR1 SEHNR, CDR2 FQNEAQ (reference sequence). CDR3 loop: CASSSYVTGNEQFF. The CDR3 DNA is TGTGCCAGCAGCTCATACGTGACAGGGAATGAGCAGTTCTTC.

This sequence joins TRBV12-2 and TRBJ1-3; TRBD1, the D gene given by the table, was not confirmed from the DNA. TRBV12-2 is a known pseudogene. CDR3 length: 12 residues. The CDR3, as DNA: TGTGCAAGTCGCTTCGCAGTGAACACCATATATTTT. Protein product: CASRFAVNTIYF.

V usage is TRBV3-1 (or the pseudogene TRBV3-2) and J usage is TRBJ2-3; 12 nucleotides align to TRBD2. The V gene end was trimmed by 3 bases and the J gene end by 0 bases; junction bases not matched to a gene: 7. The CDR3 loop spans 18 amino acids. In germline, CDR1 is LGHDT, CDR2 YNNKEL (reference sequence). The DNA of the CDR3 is TGTGCCAGCAGCCAGCTAGCGGGGGGGGCAACTAGCACAGATACGCAGTATTTT. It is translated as CASSQLAGGATSTDTQYF.

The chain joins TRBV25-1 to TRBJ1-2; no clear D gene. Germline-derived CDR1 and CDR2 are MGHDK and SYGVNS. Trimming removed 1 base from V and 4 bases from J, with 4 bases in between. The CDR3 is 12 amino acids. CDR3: CASSEWAYGYTF. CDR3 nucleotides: TGTGCCAGCAGTGAATGGGCCTATGGCTACACCTTC.

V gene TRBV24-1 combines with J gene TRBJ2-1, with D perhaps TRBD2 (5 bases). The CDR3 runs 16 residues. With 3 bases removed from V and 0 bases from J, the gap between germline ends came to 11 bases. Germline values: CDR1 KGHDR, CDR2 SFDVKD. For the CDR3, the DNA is TGTGCCACCAGTGATCACGGGATTAGCTCCTACAATGAGCAGTTCTTC. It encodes CATSDHGISSYNEQFF.

CDR3 amino acids: CASSLQGNSNQPQHF. The DNA for the CDR3 is TGCGCCAGCAGCTTACAGGGTAATAGCAATCAGCCCCAGCATTTT. V and J are TRBV5-1 and TRBJ1-5; a weak D match, TRBD1 (6 bases). Trimming stripped 2 bases from V and 0 bases from J, with 9 bases between. CDR1 and CDR2 from the germline V gene are SGHRS and YFSETQ. This CDR3 is 15 amino acids long. Drawing the rest from reference TRBV5-1 and TRBJ1-5, the complete variable domain is KAGVTQTPRYLIKTRGQQVTLSCSPISGHRSVSWYQQTPGQGLQFLFEYFSETQRNKGNFPGRFSGRQFSNSRSEMNVSTLELGDSALYLCASSLQGNSNQPQHFGDGTRLSIL.

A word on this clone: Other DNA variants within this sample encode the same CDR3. CDR3 coding DNA: TGTGCCAGCAGTTTAAAGGGGGCCTCTGGAAACACCATATATTTT. Protein product: CASSLKGASGNTIYF. The chain has TRBV27 and TRBJ1-3; TRBD1 aligns across 7 bases. The CDR3 has 15 residues. With V trimmed by 2 bases and J by 0 bases, 1 base remained unmatched. Germline V lookup: CDR1 MNHEY, CDR2 SMNVEV (reference sequence).

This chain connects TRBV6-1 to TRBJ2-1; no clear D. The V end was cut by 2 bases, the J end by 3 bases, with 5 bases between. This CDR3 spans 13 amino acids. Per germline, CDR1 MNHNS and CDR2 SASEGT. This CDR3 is CASSELVYNEQFF. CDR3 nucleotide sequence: TGTGCCAGCAGTGAACTAGTCTACAATGAGCAGTTCTTC.

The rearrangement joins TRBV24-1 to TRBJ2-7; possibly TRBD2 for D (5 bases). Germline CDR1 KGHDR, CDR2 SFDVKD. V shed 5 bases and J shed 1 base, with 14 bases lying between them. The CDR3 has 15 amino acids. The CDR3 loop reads CATSASPGDSYEQYF. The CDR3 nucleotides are TGTGCCACCAGTGCCTCCCCCGGGGATTCCTACGAGCAGTACTTC.

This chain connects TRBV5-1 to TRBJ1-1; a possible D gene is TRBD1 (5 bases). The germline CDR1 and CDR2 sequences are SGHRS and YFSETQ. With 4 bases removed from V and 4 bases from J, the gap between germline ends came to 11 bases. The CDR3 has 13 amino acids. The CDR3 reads CASSAMGPTEAFF. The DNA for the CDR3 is TGCGCCAGCAGCGCCATGGGGCCCACTGAAGCTTTCTTT.

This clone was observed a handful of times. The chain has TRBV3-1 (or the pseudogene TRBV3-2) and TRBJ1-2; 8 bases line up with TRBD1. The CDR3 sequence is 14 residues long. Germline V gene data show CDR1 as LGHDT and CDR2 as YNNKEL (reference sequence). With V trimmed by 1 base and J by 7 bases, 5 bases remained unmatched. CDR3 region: CASSQGQGPGGYTF. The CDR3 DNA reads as TGTGCCAGCAGCCAAGGACAGGGGCCCGGTGGCTACACCTTC.

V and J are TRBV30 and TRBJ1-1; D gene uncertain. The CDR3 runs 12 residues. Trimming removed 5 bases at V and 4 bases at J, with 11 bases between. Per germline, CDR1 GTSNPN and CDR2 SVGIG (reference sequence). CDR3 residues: CAWSPGLTEAFF. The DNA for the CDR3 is TGTGCCTGGTCCCCCGGACTCACTGAAGCTTTCTTT.

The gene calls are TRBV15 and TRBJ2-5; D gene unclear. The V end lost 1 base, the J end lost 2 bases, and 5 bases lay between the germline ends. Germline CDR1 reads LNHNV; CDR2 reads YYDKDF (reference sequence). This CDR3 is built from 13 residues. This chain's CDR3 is CATSRVAQETQYF. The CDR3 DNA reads TGTGCCACCAGCAGAGTAGCTCAAGAGACCCAGTACTTC.

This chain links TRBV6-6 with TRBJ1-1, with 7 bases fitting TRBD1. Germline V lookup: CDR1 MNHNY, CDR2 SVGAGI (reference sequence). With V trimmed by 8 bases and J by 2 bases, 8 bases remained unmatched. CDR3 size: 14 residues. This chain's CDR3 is CASCPGQRNTEAFF. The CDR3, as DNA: TGTGCCAGCTGCCCGGGACAGCGAAACACTGAAGCTTTCTTT.

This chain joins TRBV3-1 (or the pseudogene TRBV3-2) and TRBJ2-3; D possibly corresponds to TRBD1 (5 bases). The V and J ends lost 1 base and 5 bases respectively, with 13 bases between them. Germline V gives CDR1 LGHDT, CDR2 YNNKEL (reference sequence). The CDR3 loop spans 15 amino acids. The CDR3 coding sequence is TGTGCCAGCAGCCAAGCTGGCAGGGATAGAGATACGCAGTATTTT. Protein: CASSQAGRDRDTQYF.

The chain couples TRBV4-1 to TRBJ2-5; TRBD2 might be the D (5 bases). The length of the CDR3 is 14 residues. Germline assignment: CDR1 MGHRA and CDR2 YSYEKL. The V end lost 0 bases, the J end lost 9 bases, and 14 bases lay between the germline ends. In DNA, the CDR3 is TGCGCCAGCAGCCAAGAGGCAGCGGTTTCGGCCCAGTACTTC. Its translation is CASSQEAAVSAQYF.

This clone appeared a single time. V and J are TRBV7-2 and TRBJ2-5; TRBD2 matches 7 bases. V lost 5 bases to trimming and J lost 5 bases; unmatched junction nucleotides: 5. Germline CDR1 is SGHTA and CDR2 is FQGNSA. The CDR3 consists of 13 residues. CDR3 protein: CASSPSGGETQYF. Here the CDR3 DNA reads TGTGCCAGCAGCCCTAGCGGAGGGGAGACCCAGTACTTC.

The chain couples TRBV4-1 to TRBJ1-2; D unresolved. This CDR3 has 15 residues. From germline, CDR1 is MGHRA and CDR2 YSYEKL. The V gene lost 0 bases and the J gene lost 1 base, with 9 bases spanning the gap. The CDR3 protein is CASSQDRSVNYGYTF. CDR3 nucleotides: TGCGCCAGCAGCCAAGATCGGTCCGTTAACTATGGCTACACCTTC.

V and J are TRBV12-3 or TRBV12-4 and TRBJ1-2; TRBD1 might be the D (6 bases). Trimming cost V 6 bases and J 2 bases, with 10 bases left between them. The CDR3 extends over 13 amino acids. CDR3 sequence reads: CASSRQENYGYTF. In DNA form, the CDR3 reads TGTGCCAGCAGCCGACAGGAAAACTATGGCTACACCTTC.

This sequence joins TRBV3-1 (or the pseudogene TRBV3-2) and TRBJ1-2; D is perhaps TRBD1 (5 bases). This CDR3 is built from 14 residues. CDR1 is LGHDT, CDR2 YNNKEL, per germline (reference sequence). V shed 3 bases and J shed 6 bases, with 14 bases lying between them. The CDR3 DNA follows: TGTGCCAGCAGCCACGGGGGGTGGAGAGATGGCTACACCTTC. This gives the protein CASSHGGWRDGYTF.